The rows below give T cell receptor beta chains drawn from one sample of a study of T cell responses to AZD1222 COVID-19 vaccine. Measured with immunoSEQ multiplex PCR; TCRdb has only the in-frame clones, and not every one. The sample carries fewer than 150,000 clones, 75% to 90% recorded once. The sequencing used peripheral blood, collected on day 0 of AZD1222 vaccination. These receptor sequences come from an adult in good health. Both conserved end residues are part of each CDR3. D genes are given only for firm matches. The listing skips clone size in some rows; elsewhere it reads once, few, many or a size class.

cdr3_aa,cdr3_nt,d_call,clone_size,j_call,v_call,cdr3_length
CASTLDGGAPYEQYF,TGTGCCAGTACCCTAGATGGGGGCGCCCCGTACGAGCAGTACTTC,NA,NA,TRBJ2-7,TRBV19,15
CASSITTGGWNTEAFF,TGTGCCAGTAGTATAACAACAGGGGGCTGGAACACTGAAGCTTTCTTT,TRBD1,NA,TRBJ1-1,TRBV19,16
CASRQGSYGYTF,TGTGCCAGCAGGCAGGGGTCCTATGGCTACACCTTC,NA,NA,TRBJ1-2,TRBV2,12
CASSLEDTITLHF,TGTGCCAGCAGCTTAGAGGATACCATTACCCTCCACTTT,NA,NA,TRBJ1-6,TRBV7-9,13
CSVERRGLVRNEQFF,TGCAGCGTGGAAAGGCGGGGGTTGGTACGCAATGAGCAGTTCTTC,TRBD2,NA,TRBJ2-1,TRBV29-1,15
CASSSGSSLNTEAFF,TGTGCCAGCAGTTCGGGCAGCTCGTTGAACACTGAAGCTTTCTTT,NA,NA,TRBJ1-1,TRBV28,15
CASGRGVSAFF,TGTGCCAGTGGTCGGGGGGTGAGCGCTTTCTTT,NA,NA,TRBJ1-1,TRBV30,11
CASSLGPGRRNTEAFF,TGTGCCAGCAGCTTAGGCCCTGGACGGCGGAACACTGAAGCTTTCTTT,NA,once,TRBJ1-1,TRBV5-6,16
CASSEDETSSEKLFF,TGTGCCAGCAGTGAAGATGAGACAAGTAGTGAAAAACTGTTTTTT,NA,NA,TRBJ1-4,TRBV6-1,15
CASGLETQPQHF,TGTGCTAGTGGTTTGGAGACTCAGCCCCAGCATTTT,NA,NA,TRBJ1-5,TRBV12-5,12
CASSSLAGVWTDTQYF,TGTGCCAGCAGCTCTCTAGCGGGGGTGTGGACAGATACGCAGTATTTT,TRBD2,NA,TRBJ2-3,TRBV7-2,16
CASSSSGGLSSYNEQFF,TGTGCCAGCAGCTCTAGCGGGGGCCTCAGCTCCTACAATGAGCAGTTCTTC,TRBD2,NA,TRBJ2-1,TRBV7-2,17
CASSLGTSGSRNEQFF,TGCGCCAGCAGCTTGGGGACTAGCGGGAGTAGAAATGAGCAGTTCTTC,TRBD2,NA,TRBJ2-1,TRBV5-1,16
CASSQTTGWTEAFF,TGTGCCAGCAGCCAAACGACAGGATGGACTGAAGCTTTCTTT,NA,NA,TRBJ1-1,TRBV14,14
CASSQDRLGRSGANVLTF,TGTGCCAGCAGCCAAGATCGGCTAGGGCGTTCTGGGGCCAACGTCCTGACTTTC,NA,few,TRBJ2-6,TRBV3-1/TRBV3-2,18
CASIQGAYTEAFF,TGTGCCAGCATTCAGGGGGCTTACACTGAAGCTTTCTTT,TRBD1,NA,TRBJ1-1,TRBV7-9,13